Sequencing of this TCR beta chain was carried out in a study of blood T cell repertoires in COVID-19 (TCRdb year 2020). About the study as a whole: Collaborator samples came from the United States, Italy and Spain and covered acute and convalescent phases of COVID-19. The material from the prospective study consisted of cDNA or gDNA derived from T cells, B-cell-depleted T cells, or PBMCs. Deeply sampled blood TCRbeta repertoires from subjects exposed to, actively infected with, or recovered from COVID-19 were included in the dataset. The repertoires were released in a freely available public database meant as a resource for research on the immune response to SARS-CoV-2. The samples were drawn from the first 160 participants of the ongoing ImmuneRACE study and from 950 to 1,500 subjects provided by 6 global collaborators. Nearly every sample came with metadata listing a de-identified subject ID, COVID-19 status, age in years and sex. Where available, HLA class I and class II types were obtained from metadata supplied by the sample provider rather than from assay-based typing. What the research found in general, with its limitations: The quantity of clinical and demographic metadata differed by source and by participant and was supplied without curation.

Regarding this clone: Its antigen specificity is not known. The record has no base qualities; no much larger clone is one base away.

The CDR3 goes from the cysteine to the phenylalanine over 14 residues. Only the CDR3 portion is preserved as DNA: 42 bases, with reading frame beginning at the first base. V is reduced by 2 bases and J by 3 bases, leaving a spacing of 11 bases between them. Reading the germline V gene gives CDR1 SGHDT and CDR2 YYEEEE. A second Seattle source provided samples from volunteer blood donors who had recovered from COVID-19. Collaborating institutions collected whole blood in K2EDTA tubes following their own protocols. For TCRbeta analysis, collaborators shipped samples in one of three forms: frozen whole blood, isolated PBMCs, or DNA extracted from either of those sample types. TCRbeta CDR3 regions were amplified from genomic DNA by means of the immunoSEQ Assay, a bias-controlled multiplex PCR. From the authors' description of their analysis: Within the assay, amplification of reference gene primers was used to estimate how many nucleated cells each sample contained. To quantify the absolute abundance of each unique TCRbeta CDR3 rearrangement, sequence reads were collapsed and filtered. Productive Simpson clonality was computed per sample as the square root of Simpson's diversity index over productive rearrangements. The source is immuneACCESS, and TCRdb retained only in-frame sequences with V and J called. Part of the clones is not carried over; for the studies checked, unresolved V genes explain less than half of this, and the remainder is unexplained. D and trimming come from the DNA, and the V and J calls and clone size come from that table. Within this sample are fewer than 300,000 clones, with 87% of them counted one time only. More than 1.3% of the sample is in the top ten clones.

The sequenced material came from peripheral blood. Recombination connected TRBV5-6 to TRBJ1-2; TRBD1 is a possible D gene, resting on 6 matching bases. The sequence derives from a woman aged 35 to 49 who had recovered from COVID-19. This receptor carries the CDR3 CASSLVQGYYGYTF. The DNA sequence is as follows: TGTGCCAGCAGCTTAGTCCAGGGGTACTATGGCTACACCTTC.